Shown below are 8 T cell receptor beta chains from a single sample sequenced in a study of T-cell reconstitution after alpha-beta-depleted transplantation in children. It was with unique molecular identifiers that the TCRbeta library was prepared. TCRdb passed the PCR reads through MiXCR, listing each CDR3 protein once. The data show roughly 120,000 distinct CDR3 sequences, roughly 24% seen once. This specimen consisted of PBMCs, mostly from graft donor cells, obtained 180 days after TCRalphabeta/CD19-depleted stem cell transplant. The source is a male patient between 2 and 15 years old who had a stem cell transplant for chronic granulomatous disease, so the T cells may come from the graft donor.

The rearrangement joins TRBV12-3 or TRBV12-4 to TRBJ1-1; no firm D call. V was trimmed by 8 bases and J by 4 bases, leaving 11 bases between them. The CDR3 sequence is 12 residues long. The CDR3 is CASGPWGTEAFF. The CDR3 nucleotides read TGTGCCAGCGGGCCATGGGGCACTGAAGCTTTCTTT.

Remarks on this clonotype: One junction end disagrees with the germline gene, perhaps due to a read error. In DNA, the CDR3 is TGTGCTAGCAGCTTGACAGGGAGGCAAGAGACCCAGTACTTC. As protein: CASSLTGRQETQYF. This chain uses TRBV7-7 with TRBJ2-5; possibly TRBD1 for D (7 bases). Germline lookup yields CDR1 SSHAT and CDR2 FNYEAQ (reference sequence). The CDR3 is made up of 14 amino acids.

This clonotype has just a few counts. The V and J genes are TRBV20-1 and TRBJ2-7; a possible D gene is TRBD1 (6 bases). CDR1 and CDR2 from the germline V gene are DFQATT and SNEGSKA (reference sequence). Deletions cut 6 bases from V and 0 bases from J, with 18 bases between. The CDR3 is made up of 15 amino acids. CDR3 DNA sequence: TGCAGTGCGACATCACCGGGGACACTCTCCTACGAGCAGTACTTC. It is translated as CSATSPGTLSYEQYF.

In this sample, this clonotype turned up many times. The chain recombines TRBV5-1 with TRBJ2-2; the D is unclear. This CDR3 is built from 15 residues. Trimming took 0 bases from V and 1 from J, leaving 7 bases between them. CDR1 is SGHRS, CDR2 YFSETQ, per germline. This CDR3 is CASSLDLVNTGELFF. For the CDR3, the DNA is TGCGCCAGCAGCTTGGACCTAGTGAACACCGGGGAGCTGTTTTTT.

Ten or more counts support this clonotype. The chain employs TRBV6-2 or TRBV6-3 and TRBJ2-7, with 9 bases aligning to TRBD2. Germline V gene sequence: CDR1 MNHEY, CDR2 SVGEGT. Germline trimming cut 6 bases from V and 0 bases from J; bases unmatched to any gene: 6. The CDR3 is 15 amino acids. The CDR3 spells CASSPSGRSSYEQYF. The CDR3 coding sequence is TGTGCCAGCAGCCCGAGCGGGAGGAGCTCCTACGAGCAGTACTTC.

CDR3 sequence reads: CASSQDKRSARSTYNEQFF. The CDR3 DNA sequence: TGTGCCAGCAGCCAAGATAAGAGGAGCGCGAGGTCGACCTACAATGAGCAGTTCTTC. This sequence joins TRBV4-2 and TRBJ2-1; no definite D call. The germline CDR1 and CDR2 sequences are LGHNA and YNFKEQ. The CDR3 is 19 residues long. V lost 0 bases and J lost 2, with 20 bases in between.

Many counts were recorded for this clonotype. The V gene is TRBV9, the J gene TRBJ2-1, with TRBD2 matching 15 bases. Per the germline V gene, CDR1 is SGDLS and CDR2 is YYNGEE. The CDR3 covers 17 residues. Trimming removed 3 bases from V and 6 bases from J; junction bases left unmatched: 7. CDR3 sequence reads: CASSAGTSGGLVNEQFF. The CDR3, as DNA: TGTGCCAGCAGCGCAGGGACTAGCGGGGGGTTGGTCAATGAGCAGTTCTTC.

Concerning this clonotype: One junction end does not reproduce the germline sequence, and a read error may be involved. This chain connects TRBV27 to TRBJ2-1, with TRBD2 matching over 10 bases. The germline V gene has CDR1 MNHEY and CDR2 SMNVEV (reference sequence). This CDR3 contains 13 residues. The CDR3 DNA follows: TGTGCCAGCAGCCCTAGCGGGAGCAATGACCAGTTCTTC. Its protein is CASSPSGSNDQFF.